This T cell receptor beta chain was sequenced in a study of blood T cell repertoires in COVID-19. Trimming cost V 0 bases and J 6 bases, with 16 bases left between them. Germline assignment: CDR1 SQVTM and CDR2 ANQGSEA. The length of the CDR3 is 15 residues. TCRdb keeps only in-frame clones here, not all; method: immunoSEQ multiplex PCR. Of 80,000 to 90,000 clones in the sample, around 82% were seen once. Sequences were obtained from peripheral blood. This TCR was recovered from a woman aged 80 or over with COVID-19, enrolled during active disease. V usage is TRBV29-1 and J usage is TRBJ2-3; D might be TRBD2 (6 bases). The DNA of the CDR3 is TGCAGCGTTGAAGATAGAGGGGCGGCGGGGGATACGCAGTATTTT. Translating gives CSVEDRGAAGDTQYF.